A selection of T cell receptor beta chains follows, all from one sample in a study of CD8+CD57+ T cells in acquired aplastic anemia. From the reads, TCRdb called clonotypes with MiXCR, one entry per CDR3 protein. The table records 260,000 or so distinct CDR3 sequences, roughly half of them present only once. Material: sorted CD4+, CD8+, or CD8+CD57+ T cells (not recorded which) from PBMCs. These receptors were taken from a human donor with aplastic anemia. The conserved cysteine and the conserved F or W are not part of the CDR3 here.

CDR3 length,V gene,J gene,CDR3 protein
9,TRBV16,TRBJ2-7,ASSLAYEQY
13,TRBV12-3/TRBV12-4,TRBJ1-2,ASSLSRDSYYGYT
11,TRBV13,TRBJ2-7,ASSYRETYEQY
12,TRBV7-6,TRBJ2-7,ASSLARGKDEQY
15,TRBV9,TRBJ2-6,ASSVVVGSSGANVLT
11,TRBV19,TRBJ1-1,ASRTQGEVEAF
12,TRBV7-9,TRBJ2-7,ASSLAASTYEQY
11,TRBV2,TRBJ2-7,ASSEQGMNEQY
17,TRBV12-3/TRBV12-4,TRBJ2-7,ASGLSRGLAGGSDYEQY
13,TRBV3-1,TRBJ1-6,ASSQRTGGNSPLH
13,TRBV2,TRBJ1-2,ASSATQGPIYGYT
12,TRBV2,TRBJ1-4,ASSVGGADEKLF
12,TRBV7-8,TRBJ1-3,ASKPEVSGNTIY
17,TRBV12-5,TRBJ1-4,ASGLGGQGAVDWREKLF
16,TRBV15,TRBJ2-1,ATSRDGVWMASYNEQF
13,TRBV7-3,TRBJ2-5,ASSLTGGLRETQY
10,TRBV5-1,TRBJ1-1,ASSLGDREAF
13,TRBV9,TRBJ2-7,ASSVAGQGANEQY
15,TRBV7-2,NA,ASSLGPRDRVYNEQF